The TCR beta chain described here comes from a study of beta chain features in type 1 diabetes. Expressed TCRB transcripts got sequenced, as all isolated RNA was reverse transcribed. The table came from immunoSEQ multiplex PCR; TCRdb's copy has only in-frame clones and leaves some out. The sample shows roughly 350,000 clones, approximately 11% of them seen only once. V was shortened by 3 bases and J by 6 bases, with 9 bases between the two germline ends. The CDR3 is made up of 13 amino acids. The V gene's germline CDR1 is SGHTA and CDR2 FQGNSA. Averaging roughly 0.12 L, one heparinised blood draw came from each individual donor. Sorting with CD45RO/CCR7/CD25/CD127/CD95/CD27 yielded naive, central memory, regulatory and stem-like memory CD4+ cells.

Sequencing was done on a sample of naive CD4+ T cells from blood. The sequence was obtained from a woman aged 25 to 45 in good health. The J gene is TRBJ1-5, the V gene TRBV7-2, with D unresolved. In nucleotides, the CDR3 is TGTGCCAGCAGCTTCGGGGATATTCAGCCCCAGCATTTT. Translation gives CASSFGDIQPQHF. Looking up the rest from reference TRBV7-2 and TRBJ1-5 gives the full variable domain: GAGVSQSPSNKVTEKGKDVELRCDPISGHTALYWYRQSLGQGLEFLIYFQGNSAPDKSGLPSDRFSAERTGGSVSTLTIQRTQQEDSAVYLCASSFGDIQPQHFGDGTRLSIL.